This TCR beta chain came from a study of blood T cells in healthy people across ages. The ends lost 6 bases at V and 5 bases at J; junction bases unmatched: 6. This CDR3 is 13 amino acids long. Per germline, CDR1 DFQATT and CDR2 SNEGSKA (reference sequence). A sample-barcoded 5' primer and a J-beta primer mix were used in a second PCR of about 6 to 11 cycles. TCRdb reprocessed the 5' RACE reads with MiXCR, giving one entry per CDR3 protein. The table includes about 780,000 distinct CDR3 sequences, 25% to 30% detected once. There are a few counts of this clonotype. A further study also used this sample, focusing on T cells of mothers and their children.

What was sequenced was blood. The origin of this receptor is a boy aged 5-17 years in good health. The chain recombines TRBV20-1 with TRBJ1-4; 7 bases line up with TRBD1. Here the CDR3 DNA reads TGCAGTGCCACCCCAGGGGGAAATGAAAAACTGTTTTTT. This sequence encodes CSATPGGNEKLFF.